What follows are 12 T cell receptor beta chains derived from one specimen sequenced in a study of control samples from healthy donors and cancer patients. TCRdb's copy holds only in-frame clones and misses some; the assay was immunoSEQ multiplex PCR. This repertoire shows 90,000 to 110,000 clones, more than 85% found once; its top ten account for 17%. The sample was blood. These receptors originate from a woman in her forties or fifties in good health.

The genes are TRBV6-5 and TRBJ2-2; the D gene is possibly TRBD2 (6 bases). V was shortened by 1 base and J by 5 bases, with 11 bases between the two germline ends. This CDR3 has 15 residues. CDR1 is MNHEY and CDR2 is SVGAGI in the germline V gene. In DNA form, the CDR3 reads TGTGCCAGCAGTTACTGGGGTGGAGGGACCGGGGAGCTGTTTTTT. It codes for CASSYWGGGTGELFF.

V is TRBV15 and J is TRBJ2-1, with D perhaps given as TRBD1 or TRBD2 (5 bases each). The CDR3 extends over 14 amino acids. Trimming cost V 4 bases and J 9 bases, with 16 bases left between them. Germline V gene sequence: CDR1 LNHNV, CDR2 YYDKDF (reference sequence). The CDR3 DNA is TGTGCCACCAGCACCGAACTAGGGGACGGTGAGCAGTTCTTC. Amino acid sequence: CATSTELGDGEQFF.

V usage is TRBV13 and J usage is TRBJ2-3; the D gene could be TRBD1 or TRBD2 (5 bases each). Germline loops: CDR1 PRHDT, CDR2 FYEKMQ (reference sequence). V was shortened by 1 base and J by 3 bases, with 11 bases between the two germline ends. CDR3 length equals 15 residues. CDR3 in amino acids: CASSLAPGATDTQYF. CDR3 bases: TGTGCCAGCAGCTTAGCTCCCGGGGCAACAGATACGCAGTATTTT.

The gene calls are TRBV27 and TRBJ1-4; no clear D. Germline CDR1 MNHEY, CDR2 SMNVEV (reference sequence). CDR3 size: 13 residues. The V end was cut by 8 bases, the J end by 2 bases, with 9 bases between. The CDR3 here is CASQAFTNEKLFF. The CDR3 nucleotides are TGTGCCAGCCAAGCCTTTACTAATGAAAAACTGTTTTTT.

V gene TRBV6-5 combines with J gene TRBJ2-1; D tentatively fits TRBD1 or TRBD2 (5 bases each). Looked up from germline, CDR1 is MNHEY and CDR2 is SVGAGI. The CDR3 is 12 residues long. The V gene lost 8 bases and the J gene lost 9 bases, with 14 bases spanning the gap. CDR3 coding DNA: TGTGCCAGCGGGGGAGCGATTTCTGAGCAGTTCTTC. Protein product: CASGGAISEQFF.

V is TRBV4-3 and J is TRBJ2-4, with D possibly called TRBD1 or TRBD2 (5 bases each). Germline V lookup: CDR1 LGHNA, CDR2 YSLEER. The V end was cut by 3 bases, the J end by 0 bases, with 15 bases between. The CDR3 extends over 17 amino acids. DNA of the CDR3: TGCGCCAGCAGCCAGGACTCAGGGAGTGGAGCCAAAAACATTCAGTACTTC. Encoded protein: CASSQDSGSGAKNIQYF.

The chain combines TRBV11-2 with TRBJ1-5; no firm D call. Trimming stripped 1 base from V and 8 bases from J, with 12 bases between. Germline CDR1 SGHAT, CDR2 FQNNGV. This CDR3 contains 14 residues. The CDR3 nucleotides are TGTGCCAGCAGCTTAGGAACGGGATCGAAGCCCCAGCATTTT. Its translation: CASSLGTGSKPQHF.

This clone was observed a single time. The V call is TRBV3-1 (or the pseudogene TRBV3-2), the J call TRBJ2-1, with D perhaps TRBD2 (6 bases). The ends were cut back, 2 bases at V and 9 bases at J, with 29 bases in the middle. Germline V gives CDR1 LGHDT, CDR2 YNNKEL (reference sequence). This CDR3 region has 19 residues. The CDR3 spells CASSQLLGWRDTPIGEQFF. The CDR3 nucleotides are TGTGCCAGCAGCCAACTGTTGGGGTGGCGGGATACACCTATTGGTGAGCAGTTCTTC.

The chain joins TRBV10-1 to TRBJ2-7; 9 nucleotides align to TRBD2. Germline assignment: CDR1 WNHNN and CDR2 SYGVQD (reference sequence). There are 14 residues in the CDR3. V dropped 5 bases and J dropped 0; count of bases not matched to a gene: 2. As DNA, the CDR3 is TGCGCCAGCAGTAAGACTAGCGGCTCCTACGAGCAGTACTTC. Residues: CASSKTSGSYEQYF.

The genes are TRBV24-1 and TRBJ2-4; the D is unclear. The V gene's germline CDR1 is KGHDR and CDR2 SFDVKD. Between the trimmed V and J ends, which lost 12 bases and 3 bases, there was a span of 20 bases. The CDR3 length is 15 residues. For the CDR3, the DNA is TGTGCCTCATCTTCGCAAGGTTCGGGCAAAAACATTCAGTACTTC. Translation: CASSSQGSGKNIQYF.

CDR3 loop: CASSQGGSRTGELFF. CDR3 coding DNA: TGTGCCAGCAGCCAAGGGGGCTCGCGAACCGGGGAGCTGTTTTTT. This chain links TRBV14 with TRBJ2-2; D might be TRBD1 (5 bases). The V and J ends lost 1 base and 5 bases respectively, with 11 bases between them. This CDR3 has 15 amino acids. The V gene's germline CDR1 is SGHDN and CDR2 FVKESK.

This clone was recorded a few times. The chain uses TRBV7-9 and TRBJ1-1; 9 positions match TRBD1. J lost 1 base, V lost 4 bases, and 4 bases had no gene match. Germline values: CDR1 SEHNR, CDR2 FQNEAQ (reference sequence). The CDR3 has 15 amino acids. The CDR3 nucleotides are TGTGCCAGCAGCTCGACGACAGGGGGGAACACTGAAGCTTTCTTT. This encodes CASSSTTGGNTEAFF. Using reference TRBV7-9 and TRBJ1-1 for the parts outside the CDR3, the full variable domain is DTGVSQNPRHKITKRGQNVTFRCDPISEHNRLYWYRQTLGQGPEFLTYFQNEAQLEKSRLLSDRFSAERPKGSFSTLEIQRTEQGDSAMYLCASSSTTGGNTEAFFGQGTRLTVV.